A selection of T cell receptor beta chains follows, all from one sample in a study of cytomegalovirus exposure and HLA in healthy donors. Assay: immunoSEQ multiplex PCR; the TCRdb copy retains only in-frame clones and omits some. The sample carries 100,000 to 150,000 clones, over 65% recorded once. Sequenced: PBMCs. These receptors came from a middle-aged woman in good health and CMV-seronegative. Each CDR3 is given with its conserved first and last residue. The order of the fields is CDR3 protein, CDR3 DNA, CDR3 length, clone size, D gene, J gene, V gene. D genes are given only for firm matches. The listing skips clone size in some rows; elsewhere it reads once, few, many or a size class.

CDR3aa: CASSWGAGESDEQYF
CDR3nt: TGCGCCAGCAGCTGGGGAGCGGGAGAATCCGACGAGCAGTACTTC
len: 15
abundance: NA
d_gene: TRBD2
j_gene: TRBJ2-7
v_gene: TRBV5-1

CDR3aa: CASSSPGQSYEQYF
CDR3nt: TGTGCCAGCAGCTCTCCGGGACAGTCCTACGAGCAGTACTTC
len: 14
abundance: NA
d_gene: TRBD1
j_gene: TRBJ2-7
v_gene: TRBV2

CDR3aa: CASSPGGGYTF
CDR3nt: TGTGCCAGCTCCCCAGGAGGTGGCTACACCTTC
len: 11
abundance: NA
d_gene: NA
j_gene: TRBJ1-2
v_gene: TRBV5-8

CDR3aa: CASSLKGITDTQYF
CDR3nt: TGTGCCAGCAGTTTGAAGGGGATCACAGATACGCAGTATTTT
len: 14
abundance: few
d_gene: NA
j_gene: TRBJ2-3
v_gene: TRBV27

CDR3aa: CASSLAGSGNTIYF
CDR3nt: TGTGCCAGCAGCTTAGCCGGCTCTGGAAACACCATATATTTT
len: 14
abundance: NA
d_gene: NA
j_gene: TRBJ1-3
v_gene: TRBV7-9

CDR3aa: CASSPGQGWDSPLHF
CDR3nt: TGCGCCAGCAGCCCGGGACAGGGATGGGATTCACCCCTCCACTTT
len: 15
abundance: NA
d_gene: TRBD1
j_gene: TRBJ1-6
v_gene: TRBV5-1

CDR3aa: CSVGAGEDSEQYF
CDR3nt: TGCAGCGTGGGAGCGGGAGAAGATAGCGAGCAGTACTTC
len: 13
abundance: NA
d_gene: TRBD2
j_gene: TRBJ2-7
v_gene: TRBV29-1

CDR3aa: CASSYRGGAEAFF
CDR3nt: TGTGCCAGCAGTTACAGGGGGGGGGCTGAAGCTTTCTTT
len: 13
abundance: NA
d_gene: TRBD1
j_gene: TRBJ1-1
v_gene: TRBV28

CDR3aa: CASSLFGRGEDTQYF
CDR3nt: TGTGCCAGCAGCTTGTTTGGCAGGGGGGAAGATACGCAGTATTTT
len: 15
abundance: once
d_gene: NA
j_gene: TRBJ2-3
v_gene: TRBV5-6

CDR3aa: CASSPGLQLNEQFF
CDR3nt: TGCGCCAGCAGCCCGGGACTTCAGTTGAATGAGCAGTTCTTC
len: 14
abundance: NA
d_gene: NA
j_gene: TRBJ2-1
v_gene: TRBV4-3

CDR3aa: CASSSGSLAGSETQYF
CDR3nt: TGCGCCAGCAGTAGTGGGTCTCTAGCGGGCAGTGAGACCCAGTACTTC
len: 16
abundance: NA
d_gene: TRBD2
j_gene: TRBJ2-5
v_gene: TRBV10-1

CDR3aa: CASRVGQSNMFF
CDR3nt: TGTGCCAGCAGGGTGGGACAGTCGAATATGTTCTTC
len: 12
abundance: NA
d_gene: TRBD1
j_gene: TRBJ2-1
v_gene: TRBV28

CDR3aa: CASSFGLAGVIYEQYF
CDR3nt: TGTGCCAGCAGTTTTGGGCTAGCGGGAGTAATCTACGAGCAGTACTTC
len: 16
abundance: few
d_gene: TRBD2
j_gene: TRBJ2-7
v_gene: TRBV27

CDR3aa: CSSSLGRGWLAGEQYF
CDR3nt: TGTTCCAGCAGCTTAGGACGGGGTTGGCTAGCCGGCGAGCAGTACTTC
len: 16
abundance: NA
d_gene: NA
j_gene: TRBJ2-7
v_gene: TRBV7-9

CDR3aa: CASSETPQGSDYGYTF
CDR3nt: TGTGCCAGCAGTGAAACGCCCCAGGGCTCAGACTATGGCTACACCTTC
len: 16
abundance: few
d_gene: NA
j_gene: TRBJ1-2
v_gene: TRBV6-4

CDR3aa: CASSLGTGPTGELFF
CDR3nt: TGTGCCAGCAGCCTCGGGACAGGCCCCACCGGGGAGCTGTTTTTT
len: 15
abundance: few
d_gene: TRBD1
j_gene: TRBJ2-2
v_gene: TRBV28

CDR3aa: CASSPQGAVTEQFF
CDR3nt: TGTGCCAGCAGTCCACAGGGGGCGGTAACGGAGCAGTTCTTC
len: 14
abundance: NA
d_gene: TRBD1
j_gene: TRBJ2-1
v_gene: TRBV28

CDR3aa: CASSSAGTPDTQYF
CDR3nt: TGTGCCAGCAGCTCCGCGGGAACCCCAGATACGCAGTATTTT
len: 14
abundance: NA
d_gene: NA
j_gene: TRBJ2-3
v_gene: TRBV7-2

CDR3aa: CASSLVERSYGYTF
CDR3nt: TGTGCCAGCAGCTTAGTCGAACGGTCTTATGGCTACACCTTC
len: 14
abundance: once
d_gene: NA
j_gene: TRBJ1-2
v_gene: TRBV11-2

CDR3aa: CASSRRRSTFSEAFF
CDR3nt: TGTGCCAGCAGTCGCAGGCGAAGCACTTTCTCTGAAGCTTTCTTT
len: 15
abundance: few
d_gene: NA
j_gene: TRBJ1-1
v_gene: TRBV28

CDR3aa: CASRGETGGIDEQFF
CDR3nt: TGTGCCAGCAGAGGGGAGACAGGGGGTATCGATGAGCAGTTCTTC
len: 15
abundance: NA
d_gene: TRBD1
j_gene: TRBJ2-1
v_gene: TRBV28

CDR3aa: CASSSRLNTEAFF
CDR3nt: TGTGCCAGCAGTTCCCGTTTAAACACTGAAGCTTTCTTT
len: 13
abundance: NA
d_gene: NA
j_gene: TRBJ1-1
v_gene: TRBV6-5

CDR3aa: CASSPGTSGRGLADTQYF
CDR3nt: TGTGCCAGCAGTCCCGGGACTAGCGGGAGGGGACTGGCAGATACGCAGTATTTT
len: 18
abundance: few
d_gene: TRBD2
j_gene: TRBJ2-3
v_gene: TRBV28

CDR3aa: CASSQDRVDTGELFF
CDR3nt: TGTGCCAGCAGCCAGGACAGGGTCGACACCGGGGAGCTGTTTTTT
len: 15
abundance: NA
d_gene: TRBD1
j_gene: TRBJ2-2
v_gene: TRBV7-9

CDR3aa: CASSEGYNRDEQFF
CDR3nt: TGCGCCAGCAGCGAGGGATACAATCGAGATGAGCAGTTCTTC
len: 14
abundance: NA
d_gene: NA
j_gene: TRBJ2-1
v_gene: TRBV5-1

CDR3aa: CASSLKAPQETQYF
CDR3nt: TGTGCCAGCAGCTTGAAAGCGCCCCAAGAGACCCAGTACTTC
len: 14
abundance: NA
d_gene: NA
j_gene: TRBJ2-5
v_gene: TRBV7-9

CDR3aa: CASSYGRDRVTEAFF
CDR3nt: TGTGCCAGCAGTTACGGCCGGGACAGGGTCACTGAAGCTTTCTTT
len: 15
abundance: NA
d_gene: TRBD1
j_gene: TRBJ1-1
v_gene: TRBV6-6

CDR3aa: CSAGGHTEAFF
CDR3nt: TGCAGTGCTGGGGGCCACACTGAAGCTTTCTTT
len: 11
abundance: NA
d_gene: NA
j_gene: TRBJ1-1
v_gene: TRBV20-1

CDR3aa: CSVSGDERRTDTQYF
CDR3nt: TGCAGCGTTTCCGGAGACGAACGGCGCACAGATACGCAGTATTTT
len: 15
abundance: NA
d_gene: NA
j_gene: TRBJ2-3
v_gene: TRBV29-1

CDR3aa: CASSDGLAGGADTQYF
CDR3nt: TGCGCCAGCAGTGATGGACTAGCGGGAGGCGCAGATACGCAGTATTTT
len: 16
abundance: once
d_gene: TRBD2
j_gene: TRBJ2-3
v_gene: TRBV10-1